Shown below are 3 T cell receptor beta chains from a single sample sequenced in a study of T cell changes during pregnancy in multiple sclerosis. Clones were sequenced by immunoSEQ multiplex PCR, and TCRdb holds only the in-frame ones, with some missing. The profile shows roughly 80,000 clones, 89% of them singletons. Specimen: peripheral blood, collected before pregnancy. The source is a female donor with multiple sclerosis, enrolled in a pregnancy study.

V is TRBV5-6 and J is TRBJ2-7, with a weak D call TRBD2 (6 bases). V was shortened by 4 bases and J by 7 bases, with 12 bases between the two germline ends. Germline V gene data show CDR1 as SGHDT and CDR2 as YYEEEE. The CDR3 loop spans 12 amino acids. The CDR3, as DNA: TGTGCCAGCAGCCCCCATGGAGGGGAGCAGTACTTC. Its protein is CASSPHGGEQYF.

The CDR3 DNA reads TGTGCCAGCAGCTTAGCCCCACAGGGGGAGAGCACTGAAGCTTTCTTT. Protein product: CASSLAPQGESTEAFF. The chain uses TRBV7-9 and TRBJ1-1; TRBD1 aligns across 8 bases. V lost 0 bases to trimming and J lost 4 bases; unmatched junction nucleotides: 7. Per germline, CDR1 SEHNR and CDR2 FQNEAQ (reference sequence). The CDR3 sequence is 16 residues long.

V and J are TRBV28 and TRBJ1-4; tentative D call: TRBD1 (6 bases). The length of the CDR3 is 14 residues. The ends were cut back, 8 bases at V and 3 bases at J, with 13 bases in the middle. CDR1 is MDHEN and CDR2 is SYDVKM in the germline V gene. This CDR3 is CASGETGANEKLFF. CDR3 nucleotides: TGTGCCAGCGGGGAGACAGGTGCTAATGAAAAACTGTTTTTT.